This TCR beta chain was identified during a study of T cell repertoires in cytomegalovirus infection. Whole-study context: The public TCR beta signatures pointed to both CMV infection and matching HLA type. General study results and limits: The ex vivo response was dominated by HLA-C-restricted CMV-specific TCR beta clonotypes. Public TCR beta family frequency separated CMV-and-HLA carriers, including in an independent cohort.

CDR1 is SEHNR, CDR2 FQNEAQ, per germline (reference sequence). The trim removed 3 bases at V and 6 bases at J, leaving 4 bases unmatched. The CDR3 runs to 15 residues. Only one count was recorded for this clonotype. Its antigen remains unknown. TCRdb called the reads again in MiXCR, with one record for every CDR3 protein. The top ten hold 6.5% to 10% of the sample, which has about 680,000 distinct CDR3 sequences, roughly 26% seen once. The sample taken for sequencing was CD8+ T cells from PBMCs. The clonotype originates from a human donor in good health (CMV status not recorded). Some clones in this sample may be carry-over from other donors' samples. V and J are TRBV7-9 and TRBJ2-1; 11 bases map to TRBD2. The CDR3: CASSFPTSGGNEQFF. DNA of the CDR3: TGTGCCAGCAGCTTCCCAACTAGCGGGGGCAATGAGCAGTTCTTC. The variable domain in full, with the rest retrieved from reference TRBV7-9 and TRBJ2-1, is DTGVSQNPRHKITKRGQNVTFRCDPISEHNRLYWYRQTLGQGPEFLTYFQNEAQLEKSRLLSDRFSAERPKGSFSTLEIQRTEQGDSAMYLCASSFPTSGGNEQFFGPGTRLTVL.